The 26 T cell receptor beta chains below all came from one sample that was sequenced in a study of shared clonotypes between healthy human individuals. Sequencing used immunoSEQ multiplex PCR; TCRdb keeps in-frame clones, though not all of them. Seen here are approximately 330,000 clones, 73% observed once, and the top ten hold about 9.4%. Sequenced: memory CD4+ T cells sorted from blood. Documented subset: CD45RA-negative fraction. All receptors come from a man aged 25-40 years in good health.

As regards this clone: Other nucleotide sequences from this sample produce the same CDR3. The chain is built from TRBV19 and TRBJ2-7; unclear D gene. V lost 6 bases and J 1 base, leaving 7 bases between the germline ends. Germline loops: CDR1 LNHDA, CDR2 SQIVND (reference sequence). This CDR3 spans 12 amino acids. For the CDR3, the DNA is TGTGCCAGTAGCGCTGGTTCCTACGAGCAGTACTTC. Encoded protein: CASSAGSYEQYF. Filled out from reference TRBV19 and TRBJ2-7, the complete variable domain reads DGGITQSPKYLFRKEGQNVTLSCEQNLNHDAMYWYRQDPGQGLRLIYYSQIVNDFQKGDIAEGYSVSREKKESFPLTVTSAQKNPTAFYLCASSAGSYEQYFGPGTRLTVT.

The chain combines TRBV6-1 with TRBJ1-5; the D is unclear. The CDR3 runs to 13 residues. The V end lost 6 bases, the J end lost 3 bases, and 9 bases lay between the germline ends. The germline V gene has CDR1 MNHNS and CDR2 SASEGT. The CDR3 is CASSDRNNQPQHF. In nucleotides, the CDR3 is TGTGCCAGCAGCGACCGGAACAATCAGCCCCAGCATTTT.

V is TRBV7-2 and J is TRBJ2-1; D gene ambiguous. Germline CDR1 and CDR2: SGHTA and FQGNSA. V lost 5 bases, J lost 10 bases, and 15 bases lay in between. The CDR3 has 13 residues. The CDR3 sequence: CASSPMSRWEQFF. The CDR3, as DNA: TGTGCCAGCAGCCCAATGTCGAGATGGGAGCAGTTCTTC.

CDR3 in amino acids: CASSLVLGQLGGELFF. Written as DNA, the CDR3 is TGTGCCAGCAGCTTAGTCCTGGGCCAATTGGGCGGGGAGCTGTTTTTT. The chain is built from TRBV7-2 and TRBJ2-2; the D is unclear. The CDR3 covers 16 residues. The germline V and J ends were trimmed by 1 base and 7 bases, with 16 bases remaining between them. The germline CDR1 and CDR2 sequences are SGHTA and FQGNSA.

The chain employs TRBV6-5 and TRBJ2-7; maybe TRBD1 (5 bases). Per germline, CDR1 MNHEY and CDR2 SVGAGI. Trimming left V 3 bases short and J 2 bases short, with 17 bases between. The CDR3 extends over 16 amino acids. The CDR3 region has the DNA TGTGCCAGCAGTTATTCAACGCAGGGTAGTGCCTACGAGCAGTACTTC. This encodes CASSYSTQGSAYEQYF.

The chain uses TRBV6-1 and TRBJ2-7; the D gene is possibly TRBD1 (5 bases). The CDR3 totals 15 residues. The V and J ends lost 0 bases and 2 bases respectively, with 11 bases between them. CDR1 and CDR2 (germline): MNHNS, SASEGT. The CDR3 region has the DNA TGTGCCAGCAGTGAAGCGTGGGGCTCCACCTACGAGCAGTACTTC. This translates into CASSEAWGSTYEQYF.

This CDR3 reads CASSEGLAGVTEQYF. The CDR3 nucleotides read TGCGCCAGCAGTGAGGGGCTAGCGGGAGTCACCGAGCAGTACTTC. J is TRBJ2-7 and V is TRBV10-1; TRBD2 aligns across 10 bases. The germline V gene has CDR1 WNHNN and CDR2 SYGVQD (reference sequence). After removal of 2 bases from V and 6 bases from J, the junction contained 7 bases not matched to a gene. CDR3 length: 15 amino acids.

V and J are TRBV7-9 and TRBJ2-5; 8 nucleotides line up with TRBD2. This CDR3 has 16 amino acids. CDR1 and CDR2 (germline): SEHNR, FQNEAQ (reference sequence). The ends lost 5 bases at V and 4 bases at J; junction bases unmatched: 12. The CDR3 spells CASSRGAPGGGETQYF. In DNA, the CDR3 is TGTGCCAGCAGCCGAGGTGCCCCGGGGGGGGGAGAGACCCAGTACTTC.

The chain links TRBV7-9 to TRBJ1-5; D may be TRBD1 (6 bases). Germline CDR1 reads SEHNR; CDR2 reads FQNEAQ (reference sequence). CDR3 size: 18 residues. V was trimmed by 1 base and J by 0 bases, leaving 16 bases between them. The CDR3 DNA follows: TGTGCCAGCAGCTTAGGGGACACCAGGACTTATAGCAATCAGCCCCAGCATTTT. Translating gives CASSLGDTRTYSNQPQHF.

J is TRBJ2-2 and V is TRBV30; D remains ambiguous. Germline lookup yields CDR1 GTSNPN and CDR2 SVGIG (reference sequence). This CDR3 has 14 residues. Deletions cut 0 bases from V and 3 bases from J, with 8 bases between. This CDR3 is CAWSVSRHTGELFF. CDR3 nucleotides: TGTGCCTGGAGTGTATCCCGACACACCGGGGAGCTGTTTTTT.

The V call is TRBV5-6, the J call TRBJ2-3; D may correspond to TRBD1 or TRBD2 (5 bases each). Germline V gene lookup returns CDR1 SGHDT and CDR2 YYEEEE. CDR3 size: 15 residues. V gave up 4 bases and J gave up 0 bases, with 12 bases separating them. CDR3 amino acids: CASSLRGASTDTQYF. DNA for the CDR3: TGTGCCAGCAGCCTTCGGGGCGCTAGCACAGATACGCAGTATTTT.

The rearrangement uses TRBV28 and TRBJ2-3; 9 positions agree with TRBD2. The germline V gene has CDR1 MDHEN and CDR2 SYDVKM. V lost 2 bases and J lost 8; bases outside the gene matches: 14. The CDR3 runs 17 residues. The CDR3 protein is CASSLPVPGLAGGTQYF. CDR3 DNA sequence: TGTGCCAGCAGTTTACCTGTCCCGGGACTAGCAGGGGGTACGCAGTATTTT.

The rearrangement links TRBV15 to TRBJ2-7; D is uncertain. Trimming left V 0 bases short and J 5 bases short, with 14 bases between. The length of the CDR3 is 15 residues. Germline CDR1 reads LNHNV; CDR2 reads YYDKDF (reference sequence). This chain's CDR3 is CATSREPRSFNEQYF. DNA for the CDR3: TGTGCCACCAGCAGAGAGCCCAGGTCGTTTAACGAGCAGTACTTC.

The gene calls are TRBV12-5 and TRBJ2-2; 9 bases line up with TRBD2. The CDR3 has 15 residues. The V gene end was trimmed by 3 bases and the J gene end by 8 bases; junction bases not matched to a gene: 7. Germline V gene data show CDR1 as LGHNT and CDR2 as FRNRAP. CDR3 sequence reads: CASGFSGRRPGELFF. In DNA form, the CDR3 reads TGTGCTAGTGGTTTCAGCGGGAGGAGGCCAGGGGAGCTGTTTTTT.

The J gene is TRBJ2-1, the V gene TRBV5-4; 8 nucleotides line up with TRBD2. Trimming took 3 bases from V and 7 from J; bases not matched to a gene: 9. The CDR3 contains 15 residues. CDR1 is SGHNT and CDR2 is YYREEE in the germline V gene (reference sequence). CDR3 nucleotide sequence: TGTGCCAGCAGCTCCCATATGACTAGCGAGAATGAGCAGTTCTTC. This gives the protein CASSSHMTSENEQFF.

This clone was counted a single time. The rearrangement joins TRBV7-9 to TRBJ2-5, with a possible D match to TRBD1 (6 bases). The CDR3 contains 14 residues. Germline lookup yields CDR1 SEHNR and CDR2 FQNEAQ (reference sequence). V was shortened by 1 base and J by 5 bases, with 11 bases between the two germline ends. The CDR3 sequence: CASSLDRVWETQYF. In DNA form, the CDR3 reads TGTGCCAGCAGCTTAGACAGGGTTTGGGAGACCCAGTACTTC.

The chain carries TRBV18 and TRBJ2-1, with 7 bases that match TRBD2. From germline, CDR1 is KGHSH and CDR2 LQKENI. The CDR3 contains 14 residues. J was trimmed by 7 bases and V by 4 bases; bases with no gene match: 7. The CDR3 loop is CASSRGLVANEQFF. CDR3 in DNA: TGTGCCAGCTCACGAGGACTAGTCGCGAATGAGCAGTTCTTC.

This rearrangement joins TRBV28 to TRBJ2-7; D uncertain. The CDR3 runs 11 residues. Germline loops: CDR1 MDHEN, CDR2 SYDVKM. Trimming left V 6 bases short and J 3 bases short, with 6 bases between. The CDR3 nucleotides are TGTGCCAGCAGACTCAACTACGAGCAGTACTTC. This encodes CASRLNYEQYF.

Comments on this clone: The junction differs from germline at one of its ends, possibly a read error. The chain couples TRBV7-7 to TRBJ2-1, with 7 bases that match TRBD2. Germline V gene data show CDR1 as SSHAT and CDR2 as FNYEAQ (reference sequence). This CDR3 is 16 amino acids long. This CDR3 is CASSFSLASSYNEQFF. The CDR3 nucleotides are TGTGCTAGCAGCTTCTCACTAGCGAGCTCCTACAATGAGCAGTTCTTC.

V usage is TRBV18 and J usage is TRBJ1-2; D is unresolved. The CDR3 is 13 residues long. The ends were cut back, 5 bases at V and 4 bases at J, with 11 bases in the middle. Germline V gene lookup returns CDR1 KGHSH and CDR2 LQKENI. The CDR3 DNA reads as TGTGCCAGCTCAGACGGACGGGGCTATGGCTACACCTTC. This encodes CASSDGRGYGYTF.

This chain connects TRBV5-1 to TRBJ2-2; perhaps TRBD2 as D (6 bases). Germline CDR1 is SGHRS and CDR2 is YFSETQ. V lost 4 bases, J lost 5 bases, and 9 bases lay in between. The CDR3 totals 13 residues. The CDR3 bases are TGCGCCAGCAGCCGGGAGACAACCGGGGAGCTGTTTTTT. It encodes CASSRETTGELFF.

The gene calls are TRBV9 and TRBJ1-1; no definite D call. The germline gives CDR1 SGDLS, CDR2 YYNGEE. V lost 2 bases and J lost 3, with 8 bases in between. This CDR3 has 13 amino acids. The chain's CDR3 is CASSVRRDTEAFF. The CDR3 DNA sequence: TGTGCCAGCAGCGTGAGGAGGGACACTGAAGCTTTCTTT.

The chain couples TRBV6-5 to TRBJ2-1; 8 bases align to TRBD1. The CDR3 is 14 residues long. V shed 4 bases, J shed 2 bases, and the junction held 1 base outside the gene matches. The V gene's germline CDR1 is MNHEY and CDR2 SVGAGI. CDR3 region: CASSSQGAYNEQFF. CDR3 bases: TGTGCCAGCAGTTCACAGGGGGCCTACAATGAGCAGTTCTTC.

V gene TRBV4-1 combines with J gene TRBJ2-1; 7 bases fit TRBD2. Germline V gene lookup returns CDR1 MGHRA and CDR2 YSYEKL. This CDR3 spans 13 amino acids. V gave up 4 bases and J gave up 7 bases; unmatched junction bases: 4. DNA of the CDR3: TGCGCCAGCAGCCTCCTAGCGGTTAATGAGCAGTTCTTC. As protein: CASSLLAVNEQFF.

The V gene is TRBV27, the J gene TRBJ2-2, with unresolved D. V dropped 5 bases and J dropped 8 bases, with 12 bases sitting between them. Germline V gene lookup returns CDR1 MNHEY and CDR2 SMNVEV (reference sequence). The CDR3 consists of 13 residues. The CDR3 region is CASSKRLSGELFF. In nucleotides, the CDR3 is TGTGCCAGCAGTAAACGACTTTCGGGGGAGCTGTTTTTT.

This clone was detected only once. V gene TRBV19 combines with J gene TRBJ2-7, with a possible D match to TRBD2 (6 bases). Germline lookup yields CDR1 LNHDA and CDR2 SQIVND (reference sequence). This CDR3 is 16 amino acids long. Trimming removed 5 bases at V and 4 bases at J, with 21 bases between. The CDR3 bases are TGTGCCAGTAGTGAAGACTTCTCAGACGGGACTTACGAGCAGTACTTC. Encoded protein: CASSEDFSDGTYEQYF.